This T cell receptor (beta chain) was observed in a study of cytomegalovirus exposure and HLA in healthy donors. Findings and limits, study-wide: The investigators catalogued under 200 TCR beta chains as cytomegalovirus-associated.

Sequencing was performed with immunoSEQ multiplex PCR; in TCRdb, only in-frame clones are kept and a portion is missing. The sample records 50,000 or so clones, more than 85% being singletons. CDR1 and CDR2 from the germline V gene are SGDLS and YYNGEE. This CDR3 comprises 16 residues. V was cut by 3 bases and J by 2 bases, with 12 bases left in between. A single count supports this clone. Its antigen is currently unknown. This sequence originates from a woman aged 25-40 years in good health and CMV-seronegative. The sample consisted of PBMCs. The gene calls are TRBV9 and TRBJ2-6; a weak D match, TRBD1 (5 bases). CDR3 in amino acids: CASSGTGAPGANVLTF. For the CDR3, the DNA is TGTGCCAGCAGCGGAACTGGGGCACCTGGGGCCAACGTCCTGACTTTC.